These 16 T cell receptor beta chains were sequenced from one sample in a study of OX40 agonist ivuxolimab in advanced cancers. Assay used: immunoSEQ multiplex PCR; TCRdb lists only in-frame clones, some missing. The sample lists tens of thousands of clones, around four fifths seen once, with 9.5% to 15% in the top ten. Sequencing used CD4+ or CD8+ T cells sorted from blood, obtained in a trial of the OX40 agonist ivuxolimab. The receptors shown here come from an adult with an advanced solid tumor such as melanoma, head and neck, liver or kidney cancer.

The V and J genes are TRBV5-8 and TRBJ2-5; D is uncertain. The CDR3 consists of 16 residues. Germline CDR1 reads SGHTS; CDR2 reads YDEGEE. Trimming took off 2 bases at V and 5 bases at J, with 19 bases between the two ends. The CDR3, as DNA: TGTGCCAGCAGCTTCCAGGTGGGGAACTTGGCGGAGACCCAGTACTTC. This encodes CASSFQVGNLAETQYF.

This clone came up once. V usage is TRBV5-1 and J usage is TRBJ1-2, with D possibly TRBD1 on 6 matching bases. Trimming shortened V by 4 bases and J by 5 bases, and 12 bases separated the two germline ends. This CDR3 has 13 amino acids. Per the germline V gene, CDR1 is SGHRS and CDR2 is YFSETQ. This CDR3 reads CASSGNRVYGYTF. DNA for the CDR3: TGCGCCAGCAGCGGTAACAGGGTGTATGGCTACACCTTC. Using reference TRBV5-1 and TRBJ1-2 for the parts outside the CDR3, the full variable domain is KAGVTQTPRYLIKTRGQQVTLSCSPISGHRSVSWYQQTPGQGLQFLFEYFSETQRNKGNFPGRFSGRQFSNSRSEMNVSTLELGDSALYLCASSGNRVYGYTFGSGTRLTVV.

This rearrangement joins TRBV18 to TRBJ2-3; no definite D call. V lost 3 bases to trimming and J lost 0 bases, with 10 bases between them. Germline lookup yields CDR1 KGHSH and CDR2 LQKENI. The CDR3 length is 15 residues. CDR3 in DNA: TGTGCCAGCTCACCGCCGGCCCTTAGCACAGATACGCAGTATTTT. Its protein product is CASSPPALSTDTQYF.

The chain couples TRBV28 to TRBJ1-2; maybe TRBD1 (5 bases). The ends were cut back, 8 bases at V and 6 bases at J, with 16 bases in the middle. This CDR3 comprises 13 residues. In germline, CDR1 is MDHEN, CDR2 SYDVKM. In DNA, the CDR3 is TGTGCCAGCGGACCGGGACCCGTCGATGGCTACACCTTC. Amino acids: CASGPGPVDGYTF.

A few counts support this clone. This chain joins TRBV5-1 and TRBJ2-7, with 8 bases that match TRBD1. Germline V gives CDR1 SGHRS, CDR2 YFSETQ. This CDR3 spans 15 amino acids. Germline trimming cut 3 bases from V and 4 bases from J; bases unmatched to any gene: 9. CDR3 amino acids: CASSSGQGGLYEQYF. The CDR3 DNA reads TGCGCCAGCAGCTCCGGACAGGGTGGCTTATACGAGCAGTACTTC.

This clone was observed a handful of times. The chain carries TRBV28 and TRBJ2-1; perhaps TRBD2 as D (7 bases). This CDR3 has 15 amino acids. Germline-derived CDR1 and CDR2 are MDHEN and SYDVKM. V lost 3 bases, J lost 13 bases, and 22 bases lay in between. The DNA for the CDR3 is TGTGCCAGCAGTTTTTGGTCCTCAAGGGGGGGAGATCAGTTCTTC. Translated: CASSFWSSRGGDQFF. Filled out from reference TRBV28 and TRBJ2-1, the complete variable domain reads DVKVTQSSRYLVKRTGEKVFLECVQDMDHENMFWYRQDPGLGLRLIYFSYDVKMKEKGDIPEGYSVSREKKERFSLILESASTNQTSMYLCASSFWSSRGGDQFFGPGTRLTVL.

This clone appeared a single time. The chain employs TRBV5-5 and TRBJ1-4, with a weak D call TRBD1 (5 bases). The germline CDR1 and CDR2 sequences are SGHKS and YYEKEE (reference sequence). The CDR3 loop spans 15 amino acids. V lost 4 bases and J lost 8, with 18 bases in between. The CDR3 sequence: CASSPPGVPGEKLFF. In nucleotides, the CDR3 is TGTGCCAGCAGCCCTCCTGGAGTACCAGGGGAAAAACTGTTTTTT.

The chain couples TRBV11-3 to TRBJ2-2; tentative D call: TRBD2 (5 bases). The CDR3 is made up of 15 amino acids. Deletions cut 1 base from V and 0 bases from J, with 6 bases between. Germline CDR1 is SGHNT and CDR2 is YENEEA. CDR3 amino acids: CASSLGGTNTGELFF. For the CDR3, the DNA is TGTGCCAGCAGCTTAGGAGGGACGAACACCGGGGAGCTGTTTTTT.

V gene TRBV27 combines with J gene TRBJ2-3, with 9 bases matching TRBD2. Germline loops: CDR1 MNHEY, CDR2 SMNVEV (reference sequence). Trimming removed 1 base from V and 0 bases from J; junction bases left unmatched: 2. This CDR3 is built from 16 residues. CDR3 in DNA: TGTGCCAGCAGTTTATGGACTAGCGCTAGCACAGATACGCAGTATTTT. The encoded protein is CASSLWTSASTDTQYF.

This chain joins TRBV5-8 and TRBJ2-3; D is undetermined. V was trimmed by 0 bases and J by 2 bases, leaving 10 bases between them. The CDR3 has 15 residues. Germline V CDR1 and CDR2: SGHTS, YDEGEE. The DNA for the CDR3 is TGTGCCAGCAGCTTGGGAACAGATCTCACAGATACGCAGTATTTT. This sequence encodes CASSLGTDLTDTQYF.

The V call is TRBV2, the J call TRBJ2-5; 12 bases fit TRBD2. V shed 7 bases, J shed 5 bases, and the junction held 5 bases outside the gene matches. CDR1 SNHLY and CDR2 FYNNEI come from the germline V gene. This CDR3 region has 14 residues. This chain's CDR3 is CASKASGGAETQYF. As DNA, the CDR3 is TGTGCCAGCAAGGCTAGCGGGGGGGCTGAGACCCAGTACTTC. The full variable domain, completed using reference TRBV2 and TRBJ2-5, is EPEVTQTPSHQVTQMGQEVILRCVPISNHLYFYWYRQILGQKVEFLVSFYNNEISEKSEIFDDQFSVERPDGSNFTLKIRSTKLEDSAMYFCASKASGGAETQYFGPGTRLLVL.

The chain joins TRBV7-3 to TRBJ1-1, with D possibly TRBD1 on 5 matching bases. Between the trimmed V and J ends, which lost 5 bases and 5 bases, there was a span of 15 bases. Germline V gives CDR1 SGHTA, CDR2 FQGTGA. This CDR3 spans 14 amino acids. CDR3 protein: CASSGPGAGTEAFF. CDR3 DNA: TGTGCCAGCAGCGGACCCGGGGCGGGGACTGAAGCTTTCTTT.

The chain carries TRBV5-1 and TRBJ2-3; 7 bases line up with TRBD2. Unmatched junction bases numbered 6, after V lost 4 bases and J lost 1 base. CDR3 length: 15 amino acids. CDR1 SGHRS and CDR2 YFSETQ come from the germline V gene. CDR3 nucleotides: TGCGCCAGCAGCCTCAGCGGGGCCGGCACAGATACGCAGTATTTT. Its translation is CASSLSGAGTDTQYF.

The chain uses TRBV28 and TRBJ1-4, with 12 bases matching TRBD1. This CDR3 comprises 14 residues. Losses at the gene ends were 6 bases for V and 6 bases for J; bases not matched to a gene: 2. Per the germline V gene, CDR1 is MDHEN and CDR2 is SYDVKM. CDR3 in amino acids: CASRGQGADEKLFF. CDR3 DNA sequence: TGTGCCAGCAGGGGACAGGGGGCTGATGAAAAACTGTTTTTT.

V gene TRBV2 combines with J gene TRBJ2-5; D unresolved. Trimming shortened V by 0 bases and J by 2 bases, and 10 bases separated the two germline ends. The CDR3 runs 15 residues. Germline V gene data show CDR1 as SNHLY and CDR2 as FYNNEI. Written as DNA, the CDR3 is TGTGCCAGCAGTGAAGCTCCGTGGAGTCAAGAGACCCAGTACTTC. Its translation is CASSEAPWSQETQYF.

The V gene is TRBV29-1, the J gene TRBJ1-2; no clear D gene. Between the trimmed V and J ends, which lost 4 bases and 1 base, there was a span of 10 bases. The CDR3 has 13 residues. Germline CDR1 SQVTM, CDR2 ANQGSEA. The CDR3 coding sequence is TGCAGCGTTGTCCGGGGAGATAACTATGGCTACACCTTC. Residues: CSVVRGDNYGYTF.